This T cell receptor beta chain was documented in a study of OX40 agonist ivuxolimab in advanced cancers. About the investigation overall: Ivuxolimab was an agonistic, fully human IgG2 monoclonal antibody directed against OX40 (CD134), a costimulatory receptor. Partial responses occurred in three dose-escalation patients, of whom one had hepatocellular carcinoma and two had cutaneous melanoma. The point of sequencing TCRbeta in the periphery was to test whether ivuxolimab changed TCR sequence diversity and drove clonal T-cell expansion. Intravenous ivuxolimab was administered to patients every 2 weeks at six dose levels: 0.01, 0.1, 0.3, 1.5, 3 and 10 mg/kg. Prior anti-PD-1, anti-PD-L1 or anti-CTLA-4 therapy was permitted, and checkpoint inhibitors had been received by roughly 42% of dose-escalation patients. Among the 50 to 55 dose-escalation patients, about 19 had hepatocellular carcinoma, some 15 melanoma, 9 renal cell carcinoma and 9 head and neck cancer. A male proportion of nearly 85% and a mean age of around 60 years, ranging from roughly 23 to 85, were recorded for the dose-escalation cohort. The paper describes the monotherapy dose-escalation part (N of about 57 patients) of the phase I trial of ivuxolimab.

This clone occurred once. No cognate antigen has been identified for it. No base quality information exists; no much larger clone differs at one position. To sequence the TCRbeta CDR3 region, genomic DNA was isolated from the sorted cells. TCRbeta CDR3 regions were sequenced using the immunoSEQ Assay. Here the immuneACCESS table is served through TCRdb, limited to in-frame sequences with V and J called. Missing clones are a known gap in these copies; in checked studies unresolved V genes cover under half, and the rest lacks a known reason. The sample table contains about 40,000 clones; only one count was recorded for more than 85% of them. The ten largest clones capture around 0.56% of the sample. The CDR3 contains 14 residues, cysteine and phenylalanine counted. The DNA shown is the 42-base CDR3, in frame from base 1. CDR1 and CDR2 are drawn from the germline V gene: MGHRA, YSYEKL. The V and J ends are trimmed by 4 bases and 0 bases, leaving 7 bases between them.

What the research found in general, with its limitations: Low levels of normalized T-cell clonal expansion were also seen in some nonresponding patients. At doses from 0.1 to 3.0 mg/kg, clonal expansion was seen in both CD4+ and CD8+ blood T cells between baseline and week 6. In the 0.1-3.0 mg/kg groups, partial responders were among the patients with the lowest normalized peripheral clonal expansion, particularly in CD8+ T cells. Antigen specificity was not determined for the clonally expanded peripheral T cells. After ivuxolimab, expanded clones were on average more numerous among CD8+ T cells than among CD4+ T cells.

Patients with autoimmune disease history or receiving systemic immunosuppression were excluded from the trial. Peripheral blood for TCR sequencing was drawn from every dose cohort at baseline, at cycle 4 day 1 and at cycle 7 day 1. The samples were drawn from a first-in-human, open-label, multicenter phase I dose-escalation trial of ivuxolimab. The trial enrolled adults with locally advanced or metastatic head and neck squamous cell, hepatocellular, melanoma or renal cell carcinoma. Before TCR sequencing, CD4+ T cells and CD8+ T cells from peripheral blood were sorted into separate populations. This clonotype originated in an adult with an advanced solid tumor such as melanoma, head and neck, liver or kidney cancer. The sequenced sample was CD4+ or CD8+ T cells sorted from blood, obtained in a trial of the OX40 agonist ivuxolimab. Recombination linked TRBV4-1 to TRBJ1-5; no D gene can be assigned with confidence. The CDR3 protein: CASSPIYSNQPQHF. DNA sequence: TGCGCCAGCAGCCCTATCTATAGCAATCAGCCCCAGCATTTT.